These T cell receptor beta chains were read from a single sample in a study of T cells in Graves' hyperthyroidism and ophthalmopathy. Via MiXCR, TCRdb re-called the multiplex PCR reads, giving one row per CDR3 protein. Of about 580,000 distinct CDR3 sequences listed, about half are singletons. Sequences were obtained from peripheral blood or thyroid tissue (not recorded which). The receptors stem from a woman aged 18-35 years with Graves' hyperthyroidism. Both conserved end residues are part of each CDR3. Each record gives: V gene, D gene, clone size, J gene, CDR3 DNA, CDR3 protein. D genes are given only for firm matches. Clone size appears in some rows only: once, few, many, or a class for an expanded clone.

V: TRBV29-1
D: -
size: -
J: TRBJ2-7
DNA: TGCAGCGTTGAGAGAAGGGAGCACGAGCAGTACTTC
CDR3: CSVERREHEQYF

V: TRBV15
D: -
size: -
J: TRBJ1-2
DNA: TGTGCCACCAGCAGAACCAGACAGAACTATGGCTACACCTTC
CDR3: CATSRTRQNYGYTF

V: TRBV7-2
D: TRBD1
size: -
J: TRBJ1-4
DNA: TGTGCCAGCAGCCTACAGGGGAAGTCACTGTTTTTT
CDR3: CASSLQGKSLFF

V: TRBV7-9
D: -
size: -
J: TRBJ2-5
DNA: TGTGCCAGCAGACCTACCGGGAGAGAGACCCAGTACTTC
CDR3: CASRPTGRETQYF

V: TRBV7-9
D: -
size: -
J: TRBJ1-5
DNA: TGTGCCAGCAGCCTCAGTTGGGGAGGCAATCAGCCCCAGCATTTT
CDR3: CASSLSWGGNQPQHF

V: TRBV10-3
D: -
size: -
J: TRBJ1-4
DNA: TGTGCCATCAAGGGGAACTCGCGGGAGTTGGACGAGCAGGGTAACGAAAAACTGTTTTTT
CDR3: CAIKGNSRELDEQGNEKLFF

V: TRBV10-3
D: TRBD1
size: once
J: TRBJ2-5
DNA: TGTGCCGTCAGTGCCACAGGGGGCGGGGAGACCCAGTACTTC
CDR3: CAVSATGGGETQYF

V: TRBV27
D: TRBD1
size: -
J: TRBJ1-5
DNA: TGTGCCAGCAGTGCCAAAGGGGGCTTGCGACAGCATTTT
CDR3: CASSAKGGLRQHF

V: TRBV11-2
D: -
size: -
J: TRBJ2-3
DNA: TGTGCCAGCAGTTTGAACAGGGTATCAGATACGCAGTATTTT
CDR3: CASSLNRVSDTQYF

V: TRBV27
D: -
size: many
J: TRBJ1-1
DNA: TGTGCCAGCAGTCCGTACAGGGATTGGACTGAAGCTTTCTTT
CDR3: CASSPYRDWTEAFF

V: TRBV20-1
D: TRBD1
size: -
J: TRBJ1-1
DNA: TGCAGTGCTACTCGACAGGGGTCCACTGAAGCTTTCTTT
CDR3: CSATRQGSTEAFF

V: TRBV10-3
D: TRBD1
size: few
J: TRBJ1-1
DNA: TGTGCCATCAGTGAGGGGACAGGGAACACTGAAGCTTTCTTT
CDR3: CAISEGTGNTEAFF

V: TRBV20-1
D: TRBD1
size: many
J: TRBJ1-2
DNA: TGCAGTGCTAGAGATCACCGGGACAGGTTTGGGGATGGCTACACCTTC
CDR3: CSARDHRDRFGDGYTF

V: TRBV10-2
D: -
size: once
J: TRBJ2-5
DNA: TGCGCCAGCTGTGAGCCGGGAGTGGAAGCACGGGCCCAGTACTTC
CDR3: CASCEPGVEARAQYF

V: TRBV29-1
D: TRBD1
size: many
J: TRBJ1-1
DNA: TGCAGCGGAGGACAGGGACTGAACACTGAAGCTTTCTTT
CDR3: CSGGQGLNTEAFF

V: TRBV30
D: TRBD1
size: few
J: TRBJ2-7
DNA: TGTGCCTGGTTCTCTGGGACAGGGGTCCCCGAGCAGTACTTC
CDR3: CAWFSGTGVPEQYF

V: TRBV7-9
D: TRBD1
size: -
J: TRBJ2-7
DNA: TGTGCCAGCAGCTTATCCGGGACAGGGGGCCTCGAGCAGTACTTC
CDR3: CASSLSGTGGLEQYF

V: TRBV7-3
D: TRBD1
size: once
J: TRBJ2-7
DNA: TGTGCCAGCAGTCTGACTAGTTCGGGACAGGGTGGCCACGAGCAGTACTTC
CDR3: CASSLTSSGQGGHEQYF

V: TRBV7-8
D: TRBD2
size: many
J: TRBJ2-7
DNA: TGTGCCAGCAGCTCTTACATGGGACTAGCGGGGTCGTCCTACGAGCAGTACTTC
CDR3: CASSSYMGLAGSSYEQYF

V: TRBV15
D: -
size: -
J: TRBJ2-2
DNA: TGTGCCACCAGCAGCTGGACTCTAGGGGAGCTGTTTTTT
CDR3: CATSSWTLGELFF

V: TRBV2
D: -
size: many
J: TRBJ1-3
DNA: TGTGCCAGCAGTAGGACATCTAATACTGGAAACACCATATATTTT
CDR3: CASSRTSNTGNTIYF

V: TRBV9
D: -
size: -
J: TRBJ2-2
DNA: TGTGCCAGCAGCGCAGTAGGCAGGGTGGACACCGGGGAGCTGTTTTTT
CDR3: CASSAVGRVDTGELFF

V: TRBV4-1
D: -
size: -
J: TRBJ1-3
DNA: TGCGCCAGCAGCCAAGGTTCGGCCAGGTACTCTGGAAACACCATATATTTT
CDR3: CASSQGSARYSGNTIYF

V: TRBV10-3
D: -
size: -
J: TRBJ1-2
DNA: TGTGCCAGCAGTGATGACGGGAGCTATGGCTACACCTTC
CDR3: CASSDDGSYGYTF

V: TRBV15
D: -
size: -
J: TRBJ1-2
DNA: TGTGCCACCAGCAGAGATGGGGGGGCTGGCCACACCTTC
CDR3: CATSRDGGAGHTF

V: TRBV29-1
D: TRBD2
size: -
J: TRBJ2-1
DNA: TGCAGCGTCGGTATAGCGGGAATCTTCTTC
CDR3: CSVGIAGIFF

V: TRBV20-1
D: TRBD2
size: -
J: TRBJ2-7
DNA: TGCAGTGCGCAACTAGCGGGAGCCATGAACGAGCAGTACTTC
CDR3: CSAQLAGAMNEQYF

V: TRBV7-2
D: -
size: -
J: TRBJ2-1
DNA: TGTGCCAGCAGCCATCAACCTACCACGGCGGGTGAGCAGTTCTTC
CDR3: CASSHQPTTAGEQFF

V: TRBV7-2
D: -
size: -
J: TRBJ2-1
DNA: TGTGCCAGCAGCTCCGACAGGAGCTCCTACAATGAGCAGTTCTTC
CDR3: CASSSDRSSYNEQFF

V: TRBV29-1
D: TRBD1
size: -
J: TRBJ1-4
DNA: TGCAGCGTTGGGAGACAGGGGGTTGGAGAAAAACTGTTTTTT
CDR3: CSVGRQGVGEKLFF

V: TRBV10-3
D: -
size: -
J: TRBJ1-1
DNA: TGTGCCACGGGGGGATCGGCCGGGAACACTGAAGCTTTCTTT
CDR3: CATGGSAGNTEAFF

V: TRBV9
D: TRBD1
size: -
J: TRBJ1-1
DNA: TGTGCCAGCAGCGAGGGACAGCCGTTGGACACTGAAGCTTTCTTT
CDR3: CASSEGQPLDTEAFF

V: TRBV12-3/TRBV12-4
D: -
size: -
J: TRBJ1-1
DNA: TGTGCCAGCAGTCTAGGCCCGGGCAGGGTCCCTGAGCAGTTCTTT
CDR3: CASSLGPGRVPEQFF

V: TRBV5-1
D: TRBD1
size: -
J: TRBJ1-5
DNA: TGCGCCAGCGGCTCCGGAACTAAACAGGGGGCAGGGAGCAATCAGCCCCAGCATTTT
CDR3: CASGSGTKQGAGSNQPQHF

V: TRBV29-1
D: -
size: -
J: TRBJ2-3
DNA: TGCAGCGTTGGTACGGGATTTAGCACAGATACGCAGTATTTT
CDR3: CSVGTGFSTDTQYF

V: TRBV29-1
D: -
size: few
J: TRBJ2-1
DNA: TGCAGCGTTGAAGGGCCCCCGGGTGAGCAGTTCTTC
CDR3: CSVEGPPGEQFF

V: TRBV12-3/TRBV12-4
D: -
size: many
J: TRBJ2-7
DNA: TGTGCCAGCAGCAGATTGCAGGGGTACGAGCAGTACTTC
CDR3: CASSRLQGYEQYF

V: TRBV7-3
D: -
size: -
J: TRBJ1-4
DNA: TGCGCCAGCAGCCAACAGGGACAAAGTGAAAAACTGTTTTTT
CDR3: CASSQQGQSEKLFF

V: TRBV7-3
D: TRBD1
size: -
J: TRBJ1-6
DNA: TGTGCCAGCAGCTTAACTGGGACAGGGTTGAATTCACCCCTCCACTTT
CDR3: CASSLTGTGLNSPLHF

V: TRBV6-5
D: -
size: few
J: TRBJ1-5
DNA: TGTGCCAGCAGTTACCCGTTTCCTCCGGGGGCAAGCAATCAGCCCCAGCATTTT
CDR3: CASSYPFPPGASNQPQHF

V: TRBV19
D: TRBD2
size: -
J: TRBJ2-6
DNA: TGTGCCAGTAGTATAAGCCGTCCGGGACTAGCTGGGGCCAACGTCCTGACTTTC
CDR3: CASSISRPGLAGANVLTF

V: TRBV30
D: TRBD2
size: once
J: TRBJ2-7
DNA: TGTGCCTGGTTCGGACTAGCGGGAGTGGTCCCCTCCTACGAGCAGTACTTC
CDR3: CAWFGLAGVVPSYEQYF

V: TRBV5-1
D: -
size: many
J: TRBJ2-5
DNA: TGCGCCAGCGGGTCGGGGACACAAGAGACCCAGTACTTC
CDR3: CASGSGTQETQYF

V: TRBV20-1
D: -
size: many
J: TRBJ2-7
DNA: TGCAGTGCCCGAAAGACTTCAGTCCACGAGCAGTACTTC
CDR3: CSARKTSVHEQYF

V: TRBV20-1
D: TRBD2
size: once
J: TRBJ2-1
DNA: TGCAGTGCTCCAGCGGGGAGCTCCTACAATGAGCAGTTCTTC
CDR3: CSAPAGSSYNEQFF

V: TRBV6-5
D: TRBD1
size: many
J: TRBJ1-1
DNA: TGTGCCAGCAGTTACTCGTATCGGACAGGGATAACAACTGAAGCTTTCTTT
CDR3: CASSYSYRTGITTEAFF

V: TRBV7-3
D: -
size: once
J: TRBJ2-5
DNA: TGTGCCAGCAGCCTAGAGGACCAAGAGACCCAGTACTTC
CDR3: CASSLEDQETQYF

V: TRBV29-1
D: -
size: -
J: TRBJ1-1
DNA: TGCAGCGTTGAAGGGGGGGAGATGAACACTGAAGCTTTCTTT
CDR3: CSVEGGEMNTEAFF